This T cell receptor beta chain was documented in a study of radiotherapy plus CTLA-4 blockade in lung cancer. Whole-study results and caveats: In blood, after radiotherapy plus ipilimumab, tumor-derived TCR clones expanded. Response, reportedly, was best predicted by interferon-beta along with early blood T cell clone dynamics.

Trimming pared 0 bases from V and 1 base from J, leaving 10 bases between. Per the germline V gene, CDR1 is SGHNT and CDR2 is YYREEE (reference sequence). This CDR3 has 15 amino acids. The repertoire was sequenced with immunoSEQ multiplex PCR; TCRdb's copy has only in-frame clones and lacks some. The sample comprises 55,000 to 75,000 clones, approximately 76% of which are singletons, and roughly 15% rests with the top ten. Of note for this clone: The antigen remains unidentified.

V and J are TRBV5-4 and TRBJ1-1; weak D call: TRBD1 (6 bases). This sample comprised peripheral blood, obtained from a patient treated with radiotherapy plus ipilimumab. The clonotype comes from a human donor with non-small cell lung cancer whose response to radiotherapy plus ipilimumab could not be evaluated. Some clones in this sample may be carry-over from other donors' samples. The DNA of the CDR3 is TGTGCCAGCAGCTTGGAGATGGGGGCGAACACTGAAGCTTTCTTT. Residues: CASSLEMGANTEAFF.